The 32 T cell receptor beta chains in this list originate from one sample, sequenced in a study of OX40 agonist ivuxolimab in advanced cancers. The repertoire was sequenced with immunoSEQ multiplex PCR; TCRdb's copy has only in-frame clones and lacks some. Here the sample spans 120,000 or so clones, around 95% being singletons. Sample: CD4+ or CD8+ T cells sorted from blood, taken in a trial of the OX40 agonist ivuxolimab. The receptors stem from an adult with an advanced solid tumor such as melanoma, head and neck, liver or kidney cancer.

The rearrangement uses TRBV19 and TRBJ2-1, with 8 nucleotides matching TRBD1. CDR1 LNHDA and CDR2 SQIVND come from the germline V gene (reference sequence). The length of the CDR3 is 16 residues. The J segment lost 4 bases and the V segment lost 7 bases, leaving 12 bases of the junction unmatched. CDR3 DNA sequence: TGTGCCAGTACCCTTACTTGGACAGGGTTTTACAATGAGCAGTTCTTC. Its translation: CASTLTWTGFYNEQFF.

The chain is built from TRBV5-1 and TRBJ2-7; 7 bases line up with TRBD1. The germline gives CDR1 SGHRS, CDR2 YFSETQ. The CDR3 length is 13 residues. V lost 5 bases and J lost 3; bases outside the gene matches: 5. The DNA for the CDR3 is TGCGCCAGCAGGAGGGACAGTCACTACGAGCAGTACTTC. Amino acid sequence: CASRRDSHYEQYF.

This chain joins TRBV19 and TRBJ1-5; possibly TRBD1 for D (6 bases). V was shortened by 1 base and J by 6 bases, with 22 bases between the two germline ends. This CDR3 contains 18 residues. Germline assignment: CDR1 LNHDA and CDR2 SQIVND (reference sequence). CDR3 sequence reads: CASSIGTQGGKRPQPQHF. Written as DNA, the CDR3 is TGTGCCAGTAGTATAGGTACACAGGGTGGAAAGAGGCCTCAGCCCCAGCATTTT. Looking up the rest from reference TRBV19 and TRBJ1-5 gives the full variable domain: DGGITQSPKYLFRKEGQNVTLSCEQNLNHDAMYWYRQDPGQGLRLIYYSQIVNDFQKGDIAEGYSVSREKKESFPLTVTSAQKNPTAFYLCASSIGTQGGKRPQPQHFGDGTRLSIL.

The V and J genes are TRBV19 and TRBJ2-3, with 12 bases aligning to TRBD2. Germline assignment: CDR1 LNHDA and CDR2 SQIVND (reference sequence). The trim removed 6 bases at V and 1 base at J, leaving 14 bases unmatched. This CDR3 has 19 residues. The CDR3 DNA reads as TGTGCCAGTAGCTGGAAAGGCCTAGCGGGGGGGCTCGGCACAGATACGCAGTATTTT. The encoded protein is CASSWKGLAGGLGTDTQYF.

Comment on this clone: Other DNA variants within this sample encode the same CDR3. The rearrangement uses TRBV5-1 and TRBJ1-1; no reliable D call. Trimming removed 2 bases at V and 1 base at J, with 6 bases between. The CDR3 has 13 residues. CDR1 SGHRS and CDR2 YFSETQ come from the germline V gene. Written as DNA, the CDR3 is TGCGCCAGCAGCTTTGGAGGGAACACTGAAGCTTTCTTT. Residues: CASSFGGNTEAFF.

This chain joins TRBV11-2 and TRBJ2-5; 13 positions match TRBD2. Germline CDR1 and CDR2: SGHAT and FQNNGV. V was pared by 5 bases and J by 5 bases, with 8 bases of the junction left unmatched. The CDR3 totals 16 residues. The CDR3 reads CASSPTSGGARETQYF. The DNA of the CDR3 is TGTGCCAGCAGCCCCACTAGCGGGGGGGCCCGGGAGACCCAGTACTTC.

The chain is built from TRBV4-1 and TRBJ2-1; 12 bases agree with TRBD2. The CDR3 runs to 17 residues. Trimming at V came to 2 bases and at J to 6 bases, leaving 8 bases not matched to a gene. Germline V gene sequence: CDR1 MGHRA, CDR2 YSYEKL. The CDR3 sequence is CASSQPGLAGSGNEQFF. As DNA, the CDR3 is TGCGCCAGCAGCCAACCGGGACTAGCGGGCTCAGGCAATGAGCAGTTCTTC.

The V gene is TRBV7-8, the J gene TRBJ1-3, with 7 bases identical to TRBD1. This CDR3 comprises 16 residues. Trimming removed 6 bases from V and 0 bases from J; junction bases left unmatched: 8. Germline V gene sequence: CDR1 SGHVS, CDR2 FQNEAQ. DNA of the CDR3: TGTGCCAGCAGGGACGAAACAGGGGACTCTGGAAACACCATATATTTT. This gives the protein CASRDETGDSGNTIYF. Full variable domain (outside the CDR3, taken from reference TRBV7-8 and TRBJ1-3): GAGVSQSPRYKVAKRGQDVALRCDPISGHVSLFWYQQALGQGPEFLTYFQNEAQLDKSGLPSDRFFAERPEGSVSTLKIQRTQQEDSAVYLCASRDETGDSGNTIYFGEGSWLTVV.

This clone was seen once. The chain carries TRBV20-1 and TRBJ2-3, with D possibly being TRBD1 or TRBD2 (5 bases each). The germline CDR1 and CDR2 sequences are DFQATT and SNEGSKA (reference sequence). This CDR3 contains 11 residues. Trimming shortened V by 7 bases and J by 1 base, and 6 bases separated the two germline ends. The CDR3 DNA reads TGCAGTGGAGGGGGCACAGATACGCAGTATTTT. It codes for CSGGGTDTQYF.

The count of this clone is one. V and J are TRBV4-1 and TRBJ1-4; D unclear. Germline V gene sequence: CDR1 MGHRA, CDR2 YSYEKL. V was cut by 1 base and J by 5 bases, with 8 bases left in between. The CDR3 covers 14 residues. CDR3 loop: CASSQVQRNEKLFF. CDR3 DNA sequence: TGCGCCAGCAGCCAAGTTCAGAGGAATGAAAAACTGTTTTTT.

The chain recombines TRBV29-1 with TRBJ2-7; 13 positions match TRBD2. The CDR3 is made up of 17 amino acids. Germline V lookup: CDR1 SQVTM, CDR2 ANQGSEA. V lost 0 bases, J lost 3 bases, and 8 bases stayed unmatched. CDR3 nucleotides: TGCAGCGTTGAAGAACCGGGACTAGCGGGGACTGGCTACGAGCAGTACTTC. Protein: CSVEEPGLAGTGYEQYF.

The chain couples TRBV6-9 to TRBJ2-7, with TRBD1 as a possible D gene (5 bases). CDR3 length equals 14 residues. Germline V gene lookup returns CDR1 MNHGY and CDR2 SVAAGI. Trimming removed 5 bases at V and 2 bases at J, with 13 bases between. This chain's CDR3 is CASSHYRPAYEQYF. The CDR3 DNA reads as TGTGCCAGCAGTCACTACAGGCCCGCCTACGAGCAGTACTTC.

The chain is built from TRBV7-2 and TRBJ1-1; 8 bases line up with TRBD1. J was trimmed by 0 bases and V by 2 bases; bases with no gene match: 5. This CDR3 is 16 amino acids long. CDR1 is SGHTA and CDR2 is FQGNSA in the germline V gene. The CDR3 DNA follows: TGTGCCAGCAGCTTACCACAGGGGGGACTGAACACTGAAGCTTTCTTT. Translation gives CASSLPQGGLNTEAFF.

The chain couples TRBV5-1 to TRBJ1-1; 7 nucleotides line up with TRBD1. Looked up from germline, CDR1 is SGHRS and CDR2 is YFSETQ. This CDR3 has 16 amino acids. V dropped 4 bases and J dropped 3; count of bases not matched to a gene: 12. The CDR3 DNA is TGCGCCAGCAGCCCCCGACAGGGTGGGAGGTACACTGAAGCTTTCTTT. This encodes CASSPRQGGRYTEAFF.

This chain uses TRBV14 with TRBJ2-2; D possibly uses TRBD1 or TRBD2 (6 bases each). V lost 5 bases to trimming and J lost 0 bases, with 13 bases between them. Germline V gene data show CDR1 as SGHDN and CDR2 as FVKESK. This CDR3 comprises 16 residues. The CDR3 protein is CASSARRGANTGELFF. The CDR3 DNA sequence: TGTGCCAGCAGCGCGCGGAGGGGGGCGAACACCGGGGAGCTGTTTTTT. The full variable domain, completed using reference TRBV14 and TRBJ2-2, is EAGVTQFPSHSVIEKGQTVTLRCDPISGHDNLYWYRRVMGKEIKFLLHFVKESKQDESGMPNNRFLAERTGGTYSTLKVQPAELEDSGVYFCASSARRGANTGELFFGEGSRLTVL.

The CDR3 spells CASSRLAGAYEQYF. CDR3 coding DNA: TGTGCCAGCAGTCGACTAGCGGGAGCCTACGAGCAGTACTTC. V is TRBV6-1 and J is TRBJ2-7, with 12 bases matching TRBD2. The germline V gene encodes CDR1 MNHNS and CDR2 SASEGT. The ends lost 5 bases at V and 2 bases at J; junction bases unmatched: 1. The length of the CDR3 is 14 residues.

The chain employs TRBV27 and TRBJ2-7, with 8 bases lining up with TRBD1. V shed 7 bases and J 1 base; nucleotides not matched to a gene: 3. The CDR3 sequence is 13 residues long. CDR1 is MNHEY, CDR2 SMNVEV, per germline (reference sequence). CDR3 region: CASKGQGSYEQYF. The CDR3 DNA reads TGTGCCAGCAAAGGACAGGGTTCCTACGAGCAGTACTTC.

The genes are TRBV19 and TRBJ2-3, with 7 positions matching TRBD1. Trimming cost V 2 bases and J 3 bases; bases outside gene matches: 8. The germline CDR1 and CDR2 sequences are LNHDA and SQIVND (reference sequence). The CDR3 loop spans 16 amino acids. CDR3 region: CASSIRVTGSTDTQYF. CDR3 bases: TGTGCCAGTAGTATAAGGGTGACAGGGTCTACAGATACGCAGTATTTT.

This chain uses TRBV18 with TRBJ1-2, with D maybe TRBD1 (5 bases). With 2 bases removed from V and 5 bases from J, the gap between germline ends came to 18 bases. From germline, CDR1 is KGHSH and CDR2 LQKENI. CDR3 size: 16 residues. For the CDR3, the DNA is TGTGCCAGCTCACCAAAACTCGGGGCAGGGAGTTATGGCTACACCTTC. It specifies CASSPKLGAGSYGYTF.

The chain is built from TRBV5-1 and TRBJ2-5, with D maybe TRBD1 (5 bases). The CDR3 covers 13 residues. V was trimmed by 4 bases and J by 5 bases, leaving 12 bases between them. Germline assignment: CDR1 SGHRS and CDR2 YFSETQ. This chain's CDR3 is CASSADHRETQYF. The CDR3 nucleotides read TGCGCCAGCAGCGCGGATCACAGGGAGACCCAGTACTTC.

This chain uses TRBV5-1 with TRBJ2-2, with D possibly matching TRBD1 (7 bases). This CDR3 is built from 16 residues. V was shortened by 1 base and J by 8 bases, with 18 bases between the two germline ends. Germline V gene lookup returns CDR1 SGHRS and CDR2 YFSETQ. CDR3 loop: CASSLTQGDGRGELFF. CDR3 coding DNA: TGCGCCAGCAGCTTGACTCAGGGGGACGGGAGAGGGGAGCTGTTTTTT. The full variable domain, its missing parts supplied by reference TRBV5-1 and TRBJ2-2, is KAGVTQTPRYLIKTRGQQVTLSCSPISGHRSVSWYQQTPGQGLQFLFEYFSETQRNKGNFPGRFSGRQFSNSRSEMNVSTLELGDSALYLCASSLTQGDGRGELFFGEGSRLTVL.

The chain uses TRBV19 and TRBJ2-5; no clear D gene. Between the trimmed V and J ends, which lost 10 bases and 1 base, there was a span of 10 bases. Germline V lookup: CDR1 LNHDA, CDR2 SQIVND (reference sequence). CDR3 length equals 12 residues. The CDR3 coding sequence is TGTGCCACCCGGGTTAGCCAAGAGACCCAGTACTTC. This codes for CATRVSQETQYF.

The chain joins TRBV9 to TRBJ1-3; D is unclear. V shed 0 bases and J shed 0 bases, with 10 bases lying between them. The CDR3 loop spans 16 amino acids. Looked up from germline, CDR1 is SGDLS and CDR2 is YYNGEE. The chain's CDR3 is CASSVEVRDSGNTIYF. Here the CDR3 DNA reads TGTGCCAGCAGCGTAGAGGTGCGGGACTCTGGAAACACCATATATTTT.

The CDR3 nucleotides read TGTGCCAGCAGTTTAGGTTGGGACAGGGGAAACGAGCAGTACTTC. Its protein is CASSLGWDRGNEQYF. V is TRBV28 and J is TRBJ2-7, with 10 bases matching TRBD1. Germline values: CDR1 MDHEN, CDR2 SYDVKM. This CDR3 is 15 amino acids long. V shed 2 bases and J 5 bases; nucleotides not matched to a gene: 6.

This clone has only one observation. The rearrangement links TRBV5-6 to TRBJ2-3, with D possibly TRBD2 on 5 matching bases. Germline values: CDR1 SGHDT, CDR2 YYEEEE. The CDR3 length is 15 residues. Trimming took off 0 bases at V and 6 bases at J, with 14 bases between the two ends. CDR3 sequence: CASSLADGLPDTQYF. In nucleotides, the CDR3 is TGTGCCAGCAGCTTGGCCGACGGACTCCCCGATACGCAGTATTTT. The variable domain in full, completed from reference TRBV5-6 and TRBJ2-3, reads DAGVTQSPTHLIKTRGQQVTLRCSPKSGHDTVSWYQQALGQGPQFIFQYYEEEERQRGNFPDRFSGHQFPNYSSELNVNALLLGDSALYLCASSLADGLPDTQYFGPGTRLTVL.

This clone was counted a single time. This chain connects TRBV6-5 to TRBJ2-7; 12 bases line up with TRBD1. With V trimmed by 8 bases and J by 5 bases, 4 bases remained unmatched. This CDR3 contains 13 residues. CDR1 and CDR2 (germline): MNHEY, SVGAGI. CDR3 in amino acids: CASQGQGAHEQYF. CDR3 DNA: TGTGCCAGCCAGGGACAGGGGGCTCACGAGCAGTACTTC.

The chain joins TRBV13 to TRBJ1-2; 9 nucleotides line up with TRBD1. V was pared by 1 base and J by 0 bases, with 9 bases of the junction left unmatched. The CDR3 sequence is 18 residues long. Germline V gene data show CDR1 as PRHDT and CDR2 as FYEKMQ (reference sequence). CDR3 DNA sequence: TGTGCCAGCAGCTTAGTAGGCTGGGGACAGGGCGCTAACTATGGCTACACCTTC. Its translation: CASSLVGWGQGANYGYTF.

The CDR3 nucleotides are TGTGCCAGCAGCCAGGACCTAGCGGGGGCTTACAATGAGCAGTTCTTC. Residues: CASSQDLAGAYNEQFF. The chain couples TRBV4-2 to TRBJ2-1; the match to TRBD2 covers 10 bases. V lost 3 bases and J lost 4; bases outside the gene matches: 6. Germline V gene data show CDR1 as LGHNA and CDR2 as YNFKEQ. CDR3 length: 16 amino acids.

This chain uses TRBV19 with TRBJ1-4; D is ambiguous. Germline CDR1 is LNHDA and CDR2 is SQIVND (reference sequence). Trimming removed 5 bases at V and 7 bases at J, with 11 bases between. The CDR3 consists of 13 residues. The chain's CDR3 is CASSQTASEKLFF. The CDR3 nucleotides are TGTGCCAGTAGTCAGACGGCTAGTGAAAAACTGTTTTTT.

This clone was recorded only once. The J gene is TRBJ1-4, the V gene TRBV7-9; D uncertain. This CDR3 contains 14 residues. Germline V CDR1 and CDR2: SEHNR, FQNEAQ (reference sequence). V was clipped by 1 base and J by 6 bases, with 9 bases between them. CDR3 nucleotides: TGTGCCAGCAGCTTAGGTGTGGCAGATGAAAAACTGTTTTTT. Protein sequence: CASSLGVADEKLFF.

The chain carries TRBV28 and TRBJ2-4; no clear D. Germline values: CDR1 MDHEN, CDR2 SYDVKM. Trimming shortened V by 5 bases and J by 0 bases, and 8 bases separated the two germline ends. This CDR3 spans 14 amino acids. The CDR3 region has the DNA TGTGCCAGCAGTCCCACACCAGCCAAAAACATTCAGTACTTC. Protein sequence: CASSPTPAKNIQYF. The whole variable domain, remainder taken from reference TRBV28 and TRBJ2-4, is DVKVTQSSRYLVKRTGEKVFLECVQDMDHENMFWYRQDPGLGLRLIYFSYDVKMKEKGDIPEGYSVSREKKERFSLILESASTNQTSMYLCASSPTPAKNIQYFGAGTRLSVL.

The rearrangement uses TRBV19 and TRBJ1-5; D is unclear. V dropped 9 bases and J dropped 2 bases, with 17 bases sitting between them. Germline V gene data show CDR1 as LNHDA and CDR2 as SQIVND (reference sequence). This CDR3 comprises 15 residues. CDR3 DNA sequence: TGTGCCAGCAAGTCACGAAAGGAGGGCAATCAGCCCCAGCATTTT. Protein sequence: CASKSRKEGNQPQHF.